The 6 T cell receptor beta chains below were found in one sample sequenced in a study of persistence of HIV-infected CD4 T cells. The stimulus was an HIV-1 Gag 15-mer peptide pool, approximately 0.93 ug/peptide/mL. CD40L/CD69 double-negative CD45RO-high memory CD4+ T cells were collected. The immunoSEQ assay was version 4, run in survey mode. The method was immunoSEQ multiplex PCR; TCRdb's version includes in-frame clones alone and lacks a portion of them. The table lists approximately 36,000 clones, more than 75% of them singletons. Their antigens remain unidentified. Sequences were derived from cultured CD4+ T cells from PBMCs, sampled from a patient who received antiretroviral therapy. The source of these receptors is an adult with HIV. The donor label of this sample is uncertain.

This clone came up once. The chain has TRBV7-3 and TRBJ2-3, with TRBD2 matching over 15 bases. This CDR3 spans 15 amino acids. Germline V gene data show CDR1 as SGHTA and CDR2 as FQGTGA. After removal of 5 bases from V and 4 bases from J, the junction contained 1 base not matched to a gene. CDR3 residues: CASSRTSGGADTQYF. The CDR3 coding sequence is TGTGCCAGCAGCCGGACTAGCGGGGGGGCAGATACGCAGTATTTT.

The chain links TRBV7-9 to TRBJ2-7, with a possible D match to TRBD1 (7 bases). CDR1 SEHNR and CDR2 FQNEAQ come from the germline V gene (reference sequence). The CDR3 length is 13 residues. Trimming stripped 5 bases from V and 6 bases from J, with 14 bases between. The CDR3 spells CASSRQGGSEQYF. The CDR3 nucleotides are TGTGCCAGCAGCCGCCAGGGGGGTAGCGAGCAGTACTTC. The whole variable domain, remainder taken from reference TRBV7-9 and TRBJ2-7, is DTGVSQNPRHKITKRGQNVTFRCDPISEHNRLYWYRQTLGQGPEFLTYFQNEAQLEKSRLLSDRFSAERPKGSFSTLEIQRTEQGDSAMYLCASSRQGGSEQYFGPGTRLTVT.

V is TRBV28 and J is TRBJ1-5; no reliable D call. The CDR3 loop spans 15 amino acids. Germline V gene data show CDR1 as MDHEN and CDR2 as SYDVKM. V was trimmed by 2 bases and J by 7 bases, leaving 15 bases between them. The DNA for the CDR3 is TGTGCCAGCAGTTTACAATCCCAAGGCTGGCAGCCCCAGCATTTT. Encoded protein: CASSLQSQGWQPQHF.

The J gene is TRBJ2-6, the V gene TRBV6-6; 9 bases are a match to TRBD1. The junction had 4 bases not matched to a gene; V was cut back by 5 bases and J by 2 bases. This CDR3 has 16 amino acids. Germline values: CDR1 MNHNY, CDR2 SVGAGI (reference sequence). DNA for the CDR3: TGTGCCAGCAGTACTACAGGGGGCGCTGGGGCCAACGTCCTGACTTTC. The encoded protein is CASSTTGGAGANVLTF.

The chain has TRBV21-1 and TRBJ1-5; the table's D call, TRBD1, was not checked against the DNA. TRBV21-1 is a recognized pseudogene. There are 18 residues in the CDR3. CDR3 nucleotide sequence: TGTGCCAGCAGCAAACAGGACAGGGGGCACCCCTGCAATCAGCCCCAGCATTTT. Its protein is CASSKQDRGHPCNQPQHF.

The chain combines TRBV24-1 with TRBJ2-3; D perhaps matches TRBD1 (6 bases). This CDR3 is built from 15 residues. CDR1 and CDR2 from the germline V gene are KGHDR and SFDVKD. Trimming shortened V by 4 bases and J by 0 bases, and 10 bases separated the two germline ends. The CDR3 is CATSDPGQSTDTQYF. The CDR3 DNA sequence: TGTGCCACCAGTGACCCAGGACAGAGCACAGATACGCAGTATTTT.